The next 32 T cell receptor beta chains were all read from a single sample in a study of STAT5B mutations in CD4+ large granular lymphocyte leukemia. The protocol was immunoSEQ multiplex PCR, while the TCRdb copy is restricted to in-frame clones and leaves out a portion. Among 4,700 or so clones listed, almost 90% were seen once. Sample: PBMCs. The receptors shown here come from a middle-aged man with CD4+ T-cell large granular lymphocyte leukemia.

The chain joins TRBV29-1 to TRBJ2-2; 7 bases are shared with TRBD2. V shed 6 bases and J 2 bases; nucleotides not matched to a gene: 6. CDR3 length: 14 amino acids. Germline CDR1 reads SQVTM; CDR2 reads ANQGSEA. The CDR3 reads CSVAGLANTGELFF. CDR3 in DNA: TGCAGCGTAGCGGGACTTGCAAACACCGGGGAGCTGTTTTTT.

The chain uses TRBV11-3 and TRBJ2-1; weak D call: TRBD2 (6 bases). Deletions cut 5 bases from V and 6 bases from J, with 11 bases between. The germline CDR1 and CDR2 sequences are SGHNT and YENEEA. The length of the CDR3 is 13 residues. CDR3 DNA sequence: TGTGCCAGCAGCACAGGACTACTCAATGAGCAGTTCTTC. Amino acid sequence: CASSTGLLNEQFF.

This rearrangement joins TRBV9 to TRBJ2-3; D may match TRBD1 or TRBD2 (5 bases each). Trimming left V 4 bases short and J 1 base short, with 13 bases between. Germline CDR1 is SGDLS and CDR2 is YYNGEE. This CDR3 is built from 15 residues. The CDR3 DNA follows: TGTGCCAGCAGCTTGAGAGGGGCCGGCACAGATACGCAGTATTTT. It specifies CASSLRGAGTDTQYF.

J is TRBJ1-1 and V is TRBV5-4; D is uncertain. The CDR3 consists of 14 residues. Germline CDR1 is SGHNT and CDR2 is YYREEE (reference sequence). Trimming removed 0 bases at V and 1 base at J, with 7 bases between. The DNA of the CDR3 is TGTGCCAGCAGCTTGGCTTCGACGAACACTGAAGCTTTCTTT. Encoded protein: CASSLASTNTEAFF. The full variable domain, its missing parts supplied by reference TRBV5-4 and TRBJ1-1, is ETGVTQSPTHLIKTRGQQVTLRCSSQSGHNTVSWYQQALGQGPQFIFQYYREEENGRGNFPPRFSGLQFPNYSSELNVNALELDDSALYLCASSLASTNTEAFFGQGTRLTVV.

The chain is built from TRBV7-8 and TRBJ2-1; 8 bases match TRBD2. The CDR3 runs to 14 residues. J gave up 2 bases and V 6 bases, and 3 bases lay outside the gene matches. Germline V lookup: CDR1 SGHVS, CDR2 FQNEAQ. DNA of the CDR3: TGTGCCAGCAGACTTAGCGGGGCCTACAATGAGCAGTTCTTC. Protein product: CASRLSGAYNEQFF.

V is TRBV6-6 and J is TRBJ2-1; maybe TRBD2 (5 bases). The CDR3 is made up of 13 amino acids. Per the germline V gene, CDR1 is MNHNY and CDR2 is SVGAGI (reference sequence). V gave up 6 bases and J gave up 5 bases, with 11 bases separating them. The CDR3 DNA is TGTGCCAGCAGCTTGTTGGAGGACAATGAGCAGTTCTTC. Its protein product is CASSLLEDNEQFF.

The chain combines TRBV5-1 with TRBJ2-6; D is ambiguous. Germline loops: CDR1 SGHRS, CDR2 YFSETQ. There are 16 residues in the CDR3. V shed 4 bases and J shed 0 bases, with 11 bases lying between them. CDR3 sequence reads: CASSPWGSSGANVLTF. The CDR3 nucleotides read TGCGCCAGCAGCCCATGGGGAAGCTCTGGGGCCAACGTCCTGACTTTC.

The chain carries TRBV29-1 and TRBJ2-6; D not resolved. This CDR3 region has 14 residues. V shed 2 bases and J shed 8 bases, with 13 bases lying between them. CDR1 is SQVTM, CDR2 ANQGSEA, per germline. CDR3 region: CSVEMTELPNVLTF. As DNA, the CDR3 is TGCAGCGTTGAAATGACGGAGTTGCCCAACGTCCTGACTTTC.

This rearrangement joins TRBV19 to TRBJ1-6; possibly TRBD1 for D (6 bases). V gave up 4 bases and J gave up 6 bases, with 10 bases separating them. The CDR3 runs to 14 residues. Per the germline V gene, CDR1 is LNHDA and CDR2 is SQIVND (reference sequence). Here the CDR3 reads CASSRGQVNSPLHF. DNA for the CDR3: TGTGCCAGTAGTAGGGGGCAGGTTAATTCACCCCTCCACTTT.

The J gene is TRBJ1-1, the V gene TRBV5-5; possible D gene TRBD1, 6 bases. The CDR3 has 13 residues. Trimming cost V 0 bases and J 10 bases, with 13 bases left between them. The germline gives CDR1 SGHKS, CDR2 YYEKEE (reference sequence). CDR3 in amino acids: CASSLEGGLGAFF. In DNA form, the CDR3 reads TGTGCCAGCAGCTTGGAGGGGGGGTTGGGAGCTTTCTTT.

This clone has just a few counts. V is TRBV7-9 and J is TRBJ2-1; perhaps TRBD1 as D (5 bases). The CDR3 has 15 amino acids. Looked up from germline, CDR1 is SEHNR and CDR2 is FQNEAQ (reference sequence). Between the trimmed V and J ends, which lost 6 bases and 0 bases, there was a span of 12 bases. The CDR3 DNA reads TGTGCCAGCAGTCAAGGGGCTAGCTCCTACAATGAGCAGTTCTTC. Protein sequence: CASSQGASSYNEQFF.

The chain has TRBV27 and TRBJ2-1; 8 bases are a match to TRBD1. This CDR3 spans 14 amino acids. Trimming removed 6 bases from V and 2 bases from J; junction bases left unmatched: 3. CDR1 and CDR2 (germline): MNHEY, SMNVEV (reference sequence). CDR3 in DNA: TGTGCCAGCAGCCCGGGACAGGCCTACAATGAGCAGTTCTTC. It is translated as CASSPGQAYNEQFF.

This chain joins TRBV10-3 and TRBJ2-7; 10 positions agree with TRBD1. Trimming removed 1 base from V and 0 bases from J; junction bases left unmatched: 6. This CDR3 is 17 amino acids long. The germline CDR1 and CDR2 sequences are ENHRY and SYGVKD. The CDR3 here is CAISEWTGGESSYEQYF. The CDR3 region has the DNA TGTGCCATCAGTGAGTGGACAGGGGGAGAGAGCTCCTACGAGCAGTACTTC.

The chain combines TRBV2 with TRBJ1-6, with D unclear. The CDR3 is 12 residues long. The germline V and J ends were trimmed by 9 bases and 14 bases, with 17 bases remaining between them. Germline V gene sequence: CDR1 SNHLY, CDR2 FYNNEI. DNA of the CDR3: TGTGCCAGTGACCAAGATGGTGAAACCCTCCACTTT. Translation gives CASDQDGETLHF.

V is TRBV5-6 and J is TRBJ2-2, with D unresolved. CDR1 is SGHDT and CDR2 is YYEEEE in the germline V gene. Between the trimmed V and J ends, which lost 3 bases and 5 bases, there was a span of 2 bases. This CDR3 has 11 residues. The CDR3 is CASSWTGELFF. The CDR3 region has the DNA TGTGCCAGCAGCTGGACCGGGGAGCTGTTTTTT.

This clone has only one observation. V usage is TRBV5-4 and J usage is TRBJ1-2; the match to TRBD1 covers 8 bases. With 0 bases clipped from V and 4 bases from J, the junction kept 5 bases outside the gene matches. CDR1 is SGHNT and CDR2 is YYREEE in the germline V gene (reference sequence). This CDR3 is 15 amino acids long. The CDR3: CASSLVQDRAYGYTF. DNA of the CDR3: TGTGCCAGCAGCTTGGTTCAGGACAGGGCCTATGGCTACACCTTC.

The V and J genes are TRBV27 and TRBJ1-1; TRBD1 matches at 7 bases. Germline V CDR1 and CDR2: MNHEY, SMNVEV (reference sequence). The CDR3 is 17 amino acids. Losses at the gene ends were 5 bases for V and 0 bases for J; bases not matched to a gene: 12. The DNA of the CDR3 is TGTGCCAGCAGTCCCCAAGGGGGCGTGGGTATGAACACTGAAGCTTTCTTT. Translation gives CASSPQGGVGMNTEAFF.

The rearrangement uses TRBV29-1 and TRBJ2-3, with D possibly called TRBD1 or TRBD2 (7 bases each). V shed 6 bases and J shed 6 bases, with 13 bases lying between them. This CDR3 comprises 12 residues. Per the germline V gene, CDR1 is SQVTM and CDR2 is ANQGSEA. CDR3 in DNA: TGCAGCGTAGGCCAGGGGGGGGATACGCAGTATTTT. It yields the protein CSVGQGGDTQYF.

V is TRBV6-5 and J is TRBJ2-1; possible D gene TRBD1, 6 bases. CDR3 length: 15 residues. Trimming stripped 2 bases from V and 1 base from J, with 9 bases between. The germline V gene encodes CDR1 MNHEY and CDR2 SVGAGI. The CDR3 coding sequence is TGTGCCAGCAGTTACGGGACACTTTCCTACAATGAGCAGTTCTTC. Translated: CASSYGTLSYNEQFF.

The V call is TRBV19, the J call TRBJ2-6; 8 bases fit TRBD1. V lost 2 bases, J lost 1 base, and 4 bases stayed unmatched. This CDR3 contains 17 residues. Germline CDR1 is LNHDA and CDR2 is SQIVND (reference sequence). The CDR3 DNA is TGTGCCAGTAGTATACAGGGGGCTATGTCTGGGGCCAACGTCCTGACTTTC. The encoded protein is CASSIQGAMSGANVLTF.

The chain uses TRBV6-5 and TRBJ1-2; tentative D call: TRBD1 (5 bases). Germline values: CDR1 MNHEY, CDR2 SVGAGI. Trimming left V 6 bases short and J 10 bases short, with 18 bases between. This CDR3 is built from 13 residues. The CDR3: CASSSSVGEYYTF. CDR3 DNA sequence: TGTGCCAGCAGCTCCTCCGTGGGGGAGTACTACACCTTC.

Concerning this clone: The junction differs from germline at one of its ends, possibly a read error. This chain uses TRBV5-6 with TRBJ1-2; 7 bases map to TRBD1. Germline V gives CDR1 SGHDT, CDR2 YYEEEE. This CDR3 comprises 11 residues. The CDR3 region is CASSLETGICF. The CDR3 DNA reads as TGTGCCAGCAGCTTGGAGACAGGGATCTGCTTC.

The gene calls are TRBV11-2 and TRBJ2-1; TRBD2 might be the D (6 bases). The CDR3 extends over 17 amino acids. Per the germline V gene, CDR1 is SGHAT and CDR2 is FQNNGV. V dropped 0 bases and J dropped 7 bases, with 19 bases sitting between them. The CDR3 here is CASSLDPTSSLRNEQFF. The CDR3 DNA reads TGTGCCAGCAGCTTAGATCCCACTAGCAGCCTAAGGAATGAGCAGTTCTTC.

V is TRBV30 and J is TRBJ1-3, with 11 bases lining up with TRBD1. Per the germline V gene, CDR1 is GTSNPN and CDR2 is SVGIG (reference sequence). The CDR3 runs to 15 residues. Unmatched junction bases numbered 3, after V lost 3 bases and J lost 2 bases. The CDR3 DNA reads TGTGCCTGGAGCAGGGGACAGGGGGCTGGAAACACCATATATTTT. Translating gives CAWSRGQGAGNTIYF.

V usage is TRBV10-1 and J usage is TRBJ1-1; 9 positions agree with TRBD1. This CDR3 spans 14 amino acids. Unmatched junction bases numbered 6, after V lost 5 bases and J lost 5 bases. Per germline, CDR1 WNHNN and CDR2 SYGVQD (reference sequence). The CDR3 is CASSRQGVRTEAFF. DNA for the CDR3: TGCGCCAGCAGTCGACAGGGGGTGAGGACTGAAGCTTTCTTT.

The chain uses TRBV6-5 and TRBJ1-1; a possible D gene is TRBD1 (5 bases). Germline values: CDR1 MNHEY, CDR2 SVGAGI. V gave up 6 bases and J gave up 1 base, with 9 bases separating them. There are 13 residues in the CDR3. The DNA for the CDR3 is TGTGCCAGCAGAAGACAGTCGAACACTGAAGCTTTCTTT. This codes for CASRRQSNTEAFF.

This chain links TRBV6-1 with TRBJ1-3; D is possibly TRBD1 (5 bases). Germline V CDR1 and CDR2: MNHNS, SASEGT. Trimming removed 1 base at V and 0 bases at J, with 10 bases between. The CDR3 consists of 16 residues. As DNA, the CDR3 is TGTGCCAGCAGTGAAGGAGGGGTCCGCTCTGGAAACACCATATATTTT. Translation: CASSEGGVRSGNTIYF.

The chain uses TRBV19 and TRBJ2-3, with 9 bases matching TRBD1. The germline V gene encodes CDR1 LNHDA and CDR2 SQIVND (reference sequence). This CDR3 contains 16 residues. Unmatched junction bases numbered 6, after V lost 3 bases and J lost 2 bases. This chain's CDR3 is CASSIGTGSPTDTQYF. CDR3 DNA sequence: TGTGCCAGTAGTATTGGGACAGGGAGCCCCACAGATACGCAGTATTTT.

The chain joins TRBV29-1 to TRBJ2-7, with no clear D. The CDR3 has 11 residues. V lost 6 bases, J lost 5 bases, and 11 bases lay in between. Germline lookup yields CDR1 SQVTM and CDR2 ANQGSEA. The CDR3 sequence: CSVNKGNEQYF. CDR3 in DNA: TGCAGCGTAAACAAAGGGAACGAGCAGTACTTC.

This chain's CDR3 is CASSSSGPWVEQFF. In DNA form, the CDR3 reads TGTGCCAGCAGCTCTAGCGGGCCCTGGGTTGAGCAGTTCTTC. This chain links TRBV6-5 with TRBJ2-1, with TRBD2 matching 8 bases. The CDR3 extends over 14 amino acids. Per germline, CDR1 MNHEY and CDR2 SVGAGI. V lost 6 bases, J lost 9 bases, and 10 bases stayed unmatched.

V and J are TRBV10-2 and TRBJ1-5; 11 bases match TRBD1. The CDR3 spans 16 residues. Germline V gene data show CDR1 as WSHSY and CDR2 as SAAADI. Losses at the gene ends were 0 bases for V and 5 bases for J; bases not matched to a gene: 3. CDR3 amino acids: CASSESRTGGHQPQHF. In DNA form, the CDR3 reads TGCGCCAGCAGTGAGTCAAGGACAGGGGGCCATCAGCCCCAGCATTTT.

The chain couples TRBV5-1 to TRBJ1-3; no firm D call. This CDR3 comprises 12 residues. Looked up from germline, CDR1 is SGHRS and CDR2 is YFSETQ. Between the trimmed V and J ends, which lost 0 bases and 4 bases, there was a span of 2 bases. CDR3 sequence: CASSLGGNTIYF. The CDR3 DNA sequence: TGCGCCAGCAGCTTGGGGGGAAACACCATATATTTT.